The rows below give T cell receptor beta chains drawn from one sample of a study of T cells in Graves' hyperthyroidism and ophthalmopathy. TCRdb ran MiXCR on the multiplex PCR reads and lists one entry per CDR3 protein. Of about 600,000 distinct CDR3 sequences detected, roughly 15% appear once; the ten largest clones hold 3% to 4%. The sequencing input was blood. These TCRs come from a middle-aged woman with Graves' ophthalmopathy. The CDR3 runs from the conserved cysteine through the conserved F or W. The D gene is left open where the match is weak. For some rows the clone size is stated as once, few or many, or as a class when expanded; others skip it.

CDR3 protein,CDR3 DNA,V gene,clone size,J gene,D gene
CASRQGTNQPQHF,TGTGCCAGCAGGCAGGGAACTAATCAGCCCCAGCATTTT,TRBV2,-,TRBJ1-5,-
CASPQGQLYEQYF,TGCGCCAGCCCCCAGGGACAGCTCTACGAGCAGTACTTC,TRBV10-1,many,TRBJ2-7,TRBD1
CASSRRYNTGELFF,TGCGCCAGCAGCCGACGGTACAACACCGGGGAGCTGTTTTTT,TRBV5-1,-,TRBJ2-2,-
CASSHGQGVQPQHF,TGTGCCAGCAGCCACGGACAGGGTGTTCAGCCCCAGCATTTT,TRBV3-1,many,TRBJ1-5,TRBD1
CASSPTSGYEQYF,TGTGCCAGCAGCCCCACTAGCGGCTACGAGCAGTACTTC,TRBV12-3/TRBV12-4,many,TRBJ2-7,TRBD2
CASSPRSGTGLYGYTF,TGTGCCAGCAGCCCCAGATCCGGGACAGGGCTCTATGGCTACACCTTC,TRBV11-2,many,TRBJ1-2,TRBD1
CASRWGTNEKLFF,TGCGCCAGCAGGTGGGGAACTAATGAAAAACTGTTTTTT,TRBV5-1,few,TRBJ1-4,-
CATSRDGSGGIYNEQFF,TGTGCCACCAGCAGAGATGGCAGCGGGGGAATCTACAATGAGCAGTTCTTC,TRBV15,few,TRBJ2-1,TRBD2
CASSPGGQINYGYTF,TGTGCCAGCAGCCCCGGGGGACAGATTAACTATGGCTACACCTTC,TRBV7-9,-,TRBJ1-2,TRBD1
CASSIWKEQFF,TGTGCCAGTAGTATATGGAAAGAGCAGTTCTTC,TRBV19,-,TRBJ2-1,-
CASSHSRLAGAGDEQFF,TGTGCCAGCAGCCACTCCAGACTAGCGGGTGCTGGGGATGAGCAGTTCTTC,TRBV7-3,many,TRBJ2-1,TRBD2
CASGGGGHQPQHF,TGTGCTTCCGGCGGGGGCGGACATCAGCCCCAGCATTTT,TRBV19,once,TRBJ1-5,-
CSVNSGRVYEQYF,TGCAGCGTCAATAGCGGGAGGGTCTACGAGCAGTACTTC,TRBV29-1,few,TRBJ2-7,TRBD2
CSAREGTSGNQETQYF,TGCAGTGCTAGAGAGGGGACTAGCGGGAATCAAGAGACCCAGTACTTC,TRBV20-1,-,TRBJ2-5,TRBD2
CASSQAQGRKKLFF,TGCGCCAGCAGCCAAGCCCAGGGGAGGAAAAAACTGTTTTTT,TRBV4-1,-,TRBJ1-4,-
CSARRRAAGSTYEQYF,TGCAGTGCCCGAAGGAGGGCGGCAGGGAGTACCTACGAGCAGTACTTC,TRBV20-1,many,TRBJ2-7,-
CASKSQGARGANVLTF,TGTGCCAGCAAGTCACAGGGGGCGCGGGGGGCCAACGTCCTGACTTTC,TRBV6-1,-,TRBJ2-6,TRBD1
CASSLAIGGNEQFF,TGTGCCAGCAGTCTAGCGATTGGGGGCAATGAGCAGTTCTTC,TRBV7-3,-,TRBJ2-1,-
CASSELGSWSSGNTIYF,TGTGCCAGCAGTGAGTTGGGCTCCTGGAGCTCTGGAAACACCATATATTTT,TRBV6-1,many,TRBJ1-3,-
CAWSPGTATYEQYF,TGTGCCTGGAGTCCCGGGACAGCGACCTACGAGCAGTACTTC,TRBV30,many,TRBJ2-7,TRBD1
CASSRQGQDTEAFF,TGCGCCAGCAGCCGACAGGGTCAGGACACTGAAGCTTTCTTT,TRBV5-1,-,TRBJ1-1,TRBD1
CSAREFAGGDAYEQYF,TGCAGTGCTAGAGAGTTCGCGGGAGGCGATGCCTACGAGCAGTACTTC,TRBV20-1,many,TRBJ2-7,TRBD2
CSARPLAAHEQYF,TGCAGTGCTAGACCGCTAGCTGCCCACGAGCAGTACTTC,TRBV20-1,few,TRBJ2-7,-
CASSPRGGNTEAFF,TGTGCCAGCAGTCCAAGGGGGGGGAACACTGAAGCTTTCTTT,TRBV12-3/TRBV12-4,many,TRBJ1-1,-
CASSEGLARDTQYF,TGTGCCAGCAGTGAAGGACTCGCCCGAGATACGCAGTATTTT,TRBV6-1,-,TRBJ2-3,-
CASSLSGDSEQFF,TGTGCCAGCAGTTTATCGGGGGATTCAGAGCAGTTCTTC,TRBV27,many,TRBJ2-1,-
CASSELMGDTGELFF,TGTGCCAGCAGTGAACTGATGGGAGACACCGGGGAGCTGTTTTTT,TRBV6-1,many,TRBJ2-2,-
CAISEQRGTYGYTF,TGTGCCATCAGTGAGCAGCGGGGCACCTATGGCTACACCTTC,TRBV10-3,many,TRBJ1-2,-
CASSLTSGTLHEQYF,TGTGCCAGCAGCCTGACTAGCGGGACTCTCCACGAGCAGTACTTC,TRBV7-9,-,TRBJ2-7,TRBD2
CASRQRTAINEQFF,TGTGCCAGCAGGCAGAGGACAGCCATCAATGAGCAGTTCTTC,TRBV13,many,TRBJ2-1,-
CSAIETPSTDTQYF,TGCAGTGCTATTGAGACGCCGAGCACAGATACGCAGTATTTT,TRBV20-1,-,TRBJ2-3,-
CATARETGGPYNEQFF,TGCGCCACCGCTCGGGAAACGGGGGGGCCCTACAATGAGCAGTTCTTC,TRBV5-1,many,TRBJ2-1,TRBD2
CASSFSDQGNTIYF,TGTGCCAGCAGTTTCTCGGACCAGGGAAACACCATATATTTT,TRBV12-3/TRBV12-4,-,TRBJ1-3,-